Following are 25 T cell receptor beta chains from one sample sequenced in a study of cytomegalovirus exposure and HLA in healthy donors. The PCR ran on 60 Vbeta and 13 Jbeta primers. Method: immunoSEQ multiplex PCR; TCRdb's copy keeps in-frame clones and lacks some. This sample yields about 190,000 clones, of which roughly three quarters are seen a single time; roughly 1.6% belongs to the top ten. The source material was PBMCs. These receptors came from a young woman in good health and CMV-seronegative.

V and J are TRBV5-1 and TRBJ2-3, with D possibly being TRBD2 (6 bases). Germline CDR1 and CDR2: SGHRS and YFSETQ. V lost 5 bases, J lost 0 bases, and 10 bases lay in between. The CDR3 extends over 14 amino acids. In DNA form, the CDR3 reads TGCGCCAGCAGGTACGGGACTAGCACAGATACGCAGTATTTT. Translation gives CASRYGTSTDTQYF.

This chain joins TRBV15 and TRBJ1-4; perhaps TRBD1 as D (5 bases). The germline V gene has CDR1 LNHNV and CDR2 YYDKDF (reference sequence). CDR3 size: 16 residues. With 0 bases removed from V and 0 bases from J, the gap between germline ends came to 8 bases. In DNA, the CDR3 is TGTGCCACCAGCAGAGATCCAGGGACAACTAATGAAAAACTGTTTTTT. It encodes CATSRDPGTTNEKLFF.

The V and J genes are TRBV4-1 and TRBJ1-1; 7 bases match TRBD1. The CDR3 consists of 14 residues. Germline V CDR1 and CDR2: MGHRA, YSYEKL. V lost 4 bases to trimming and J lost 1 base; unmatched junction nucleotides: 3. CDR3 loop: CASSPGQTNTEAFF. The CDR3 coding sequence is TGCGCCAGCAGCCCGGGACAGACGAACACTGAAGCTTTCTTT.

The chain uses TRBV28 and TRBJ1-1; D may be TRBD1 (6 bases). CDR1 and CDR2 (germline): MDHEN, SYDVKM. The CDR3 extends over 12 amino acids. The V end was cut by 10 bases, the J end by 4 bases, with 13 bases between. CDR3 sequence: CATKQGSTEAFF. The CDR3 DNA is TGTGCCACTAAACAGGGTTCCACTGAAGCTTTCTTT.

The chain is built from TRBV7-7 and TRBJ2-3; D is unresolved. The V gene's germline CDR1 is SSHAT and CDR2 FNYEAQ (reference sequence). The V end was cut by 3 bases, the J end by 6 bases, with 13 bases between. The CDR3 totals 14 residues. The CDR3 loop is CASSFNSWADTQYF. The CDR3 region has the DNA TGTGCCAGCAGCTTCAATTCATGGGCTGATACGCAGTATTTT.

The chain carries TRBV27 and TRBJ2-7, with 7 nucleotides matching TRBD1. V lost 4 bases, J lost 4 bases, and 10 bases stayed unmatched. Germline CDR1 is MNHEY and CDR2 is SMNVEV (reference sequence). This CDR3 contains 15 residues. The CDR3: CASSSRQGPNYEQYF. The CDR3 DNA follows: TGTGCCAGCAGTTCCCGACAGGGTCCCAATTACGAGCAGTACTTC.

CDR3 loop: CASSDGSHTSGLTYEQYF. CDR3 in DNA: TGTGCCAGCAGCGATGGCTCGCATACTAGCGGGTTGACCTACGAGCAGTACTTC. The chain combines TRBV2 with TRBJ2-7; 9 bases are shared with TRBD2. CDR3 length: 18 amino acids. Germline trimming cut 6 bases from V and 2 bases from J; bases unmatched to any gene: 17. Germline CDR1 is SNHLY and CDR2 is FYNNEI.

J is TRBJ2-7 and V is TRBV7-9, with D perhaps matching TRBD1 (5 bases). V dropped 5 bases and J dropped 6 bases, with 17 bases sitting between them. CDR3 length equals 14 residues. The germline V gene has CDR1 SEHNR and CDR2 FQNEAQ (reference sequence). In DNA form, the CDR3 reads TGTGCCAGCAGCCCCGTGACAGCTCTGGTCGAGCAGTACTTC. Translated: CASSPVTALVEQYF.

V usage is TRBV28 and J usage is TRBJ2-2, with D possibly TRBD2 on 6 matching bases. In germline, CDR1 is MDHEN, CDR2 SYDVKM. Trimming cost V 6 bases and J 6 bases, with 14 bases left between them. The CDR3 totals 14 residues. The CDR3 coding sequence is TGTGCCAGCAGATGGGGAGGTTTGGCCGGGGAGCTGTTTTTT. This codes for CASRWGGLAGELFF.

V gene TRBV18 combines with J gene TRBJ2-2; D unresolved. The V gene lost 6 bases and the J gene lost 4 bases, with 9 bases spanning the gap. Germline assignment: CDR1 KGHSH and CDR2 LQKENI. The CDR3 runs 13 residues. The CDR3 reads CASSVGPTGELFF. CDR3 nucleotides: TGTGCCAGCTCTGTCGGTCCCACCGGGGAGCTGTTTTTT.

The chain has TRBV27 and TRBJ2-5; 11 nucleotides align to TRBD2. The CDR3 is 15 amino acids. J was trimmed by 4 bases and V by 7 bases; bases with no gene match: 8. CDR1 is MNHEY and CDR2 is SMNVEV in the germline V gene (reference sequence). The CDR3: CASIPRLAGGETQYF. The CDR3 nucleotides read TGTGCCAGCATCCCCCGCCTAGCGGGAGGAGAGACCCAGTACTTC.

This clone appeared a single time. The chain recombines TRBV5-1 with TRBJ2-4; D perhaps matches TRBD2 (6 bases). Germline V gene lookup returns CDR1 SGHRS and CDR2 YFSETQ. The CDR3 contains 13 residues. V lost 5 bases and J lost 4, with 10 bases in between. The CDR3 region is CASRGGMKNIQYF. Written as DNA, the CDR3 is TGCGCCAGCAGGGGGGGAATGAAAAACATTCAGTACTTC.

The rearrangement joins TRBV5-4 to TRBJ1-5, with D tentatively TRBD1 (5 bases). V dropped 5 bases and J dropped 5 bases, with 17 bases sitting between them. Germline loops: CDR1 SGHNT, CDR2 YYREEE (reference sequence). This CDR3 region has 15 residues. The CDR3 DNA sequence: TGTGCCAGCAGTATAGACGGGGGTGGTGATCAGCCCCAGCATTTT. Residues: CASSIDGGGDQPQHF.

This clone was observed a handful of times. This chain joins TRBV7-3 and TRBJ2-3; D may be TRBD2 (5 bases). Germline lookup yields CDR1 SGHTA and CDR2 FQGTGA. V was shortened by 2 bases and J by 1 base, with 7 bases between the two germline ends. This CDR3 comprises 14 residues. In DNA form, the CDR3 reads TGTGCCAGCAGCTTAGTCGGGGGCACAGATACGCAGTATTTT. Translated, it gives CASSLVGGTDTQYF. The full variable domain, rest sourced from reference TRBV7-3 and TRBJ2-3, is GAGVSQTPSNKVTEKGKYVELRCDPISGHTALYWYRQSLGQGPEFLIYFQGTGAADDSGLPNDRFFAVRPEGSVSTLKIQRTERGDSAVYLCASSLVGGTDTQYFGPGTRLTVL.

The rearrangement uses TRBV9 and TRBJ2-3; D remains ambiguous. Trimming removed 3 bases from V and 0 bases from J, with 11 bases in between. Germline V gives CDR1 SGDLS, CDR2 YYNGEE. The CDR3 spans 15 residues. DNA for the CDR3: TGTGCCAGCAGCGGTGAAGACTCTAGCACAGATACGCAGTATTTT. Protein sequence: CASSGEDSSTDTQYF.

The CDR3 DNA follows: TGTGCCAGCAGTTTATCAGGGAGGTCACCCCTCCACTTT. It codes for CASSLSGRSPLHF. The chain couples TRBV27 to TRBJ1-6; D ambiguous. Germline V gene sequence: CDR1 MNHEY, CDR2 SMNVEV (reference sequence). Trimming left V 0 bases short and J 10 bases short, with 7 bases between. The CDR3 sequence is 13 residues long.

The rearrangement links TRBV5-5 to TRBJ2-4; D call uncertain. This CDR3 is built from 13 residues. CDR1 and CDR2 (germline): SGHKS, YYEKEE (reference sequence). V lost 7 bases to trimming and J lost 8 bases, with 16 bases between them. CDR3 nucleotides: TGTGCCAGCCGAATCCAACCCACGGACATTCAGTACTTC. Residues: CASRIQPTDIQYF.

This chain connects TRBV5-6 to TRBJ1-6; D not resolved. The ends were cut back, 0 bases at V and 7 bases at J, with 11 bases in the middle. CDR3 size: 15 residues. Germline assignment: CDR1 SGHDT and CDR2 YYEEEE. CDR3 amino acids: CASSLVRIENSPLHF. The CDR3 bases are TGTGCCAGCAGCTTGGTCCGCATAGAAAATTCACCCCTCCACTTT.

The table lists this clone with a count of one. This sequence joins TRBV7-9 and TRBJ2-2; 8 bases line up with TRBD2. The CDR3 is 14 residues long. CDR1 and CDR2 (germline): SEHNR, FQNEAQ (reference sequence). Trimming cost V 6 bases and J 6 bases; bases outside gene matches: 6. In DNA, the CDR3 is TGTGCCAGCAGTCCCTCGGGGGGGGCCGGGGAGCTGTTTTTT. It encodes CASSPSGGAGELFF.

CDR3 sequence reads: CASSPHGGAYEQYF. CDR3 bases: TGTGCCAGCAGCCCGCATGGGGGGGCCTACGAGCAGTACTTC. The chain carries TRBV7-9 and TRBJ2-7, with 7 positions matching TRBD2. Germline V gives CDR1 SEHNR, CDR2 FQNEAQ (reference sequence). The length of the CDR3 is 14 residues. With 5 bases clipped from V and 2 bases from J, the junction kept 6 bases outside the gene matches.

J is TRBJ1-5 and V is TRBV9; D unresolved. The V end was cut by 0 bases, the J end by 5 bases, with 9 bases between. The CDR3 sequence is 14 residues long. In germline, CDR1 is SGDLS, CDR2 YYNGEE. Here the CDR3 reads CASSVGVADQPQHF. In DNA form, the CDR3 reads TGTGCCAGCAGCGTAGGGGTCGCGGATCAGCCCCAGCATTTT.

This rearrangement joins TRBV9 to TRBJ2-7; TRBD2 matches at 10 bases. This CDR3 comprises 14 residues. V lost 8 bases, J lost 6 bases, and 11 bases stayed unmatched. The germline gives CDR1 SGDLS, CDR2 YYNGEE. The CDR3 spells CASQGPGLASEQYF. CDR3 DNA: TGTGCCAGTCAAGGACCGGGACTAGCGTCCGAGCAGTACTTC.

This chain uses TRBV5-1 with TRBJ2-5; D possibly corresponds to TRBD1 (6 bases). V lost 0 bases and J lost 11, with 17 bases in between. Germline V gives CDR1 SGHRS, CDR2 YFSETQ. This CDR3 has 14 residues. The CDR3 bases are TGCGCCAGCAGCTTGGAGGTCCCGACAGGCCCGCAGTACTTC. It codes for CASSLEVPTGPQYF.

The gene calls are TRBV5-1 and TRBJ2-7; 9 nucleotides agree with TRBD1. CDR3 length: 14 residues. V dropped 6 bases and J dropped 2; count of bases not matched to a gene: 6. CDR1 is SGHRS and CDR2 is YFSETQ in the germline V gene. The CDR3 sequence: CASNKGTGTYEQYF. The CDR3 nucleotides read TGCGCCAGCAACAAGGGGACAGGGACCTACGAGCAGTACTTC.

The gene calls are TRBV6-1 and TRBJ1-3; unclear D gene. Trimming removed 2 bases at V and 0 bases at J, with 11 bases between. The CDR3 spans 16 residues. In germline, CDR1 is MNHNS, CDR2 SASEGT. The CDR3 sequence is CASSESLYYSGNTIYF. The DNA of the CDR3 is TGTGCCAGCAGTGAATCTCTGTATTACTCTGGAAACACCATATATTTT.